This entry features one T cell receptor (beta chain) sequence. The data originate from a study of blood T cells in healthy people across ages. This CDR3 contains 13 residues. Germline CDR1 SEHNR, CDR2 FQNEAQ (reference sequence). Trimming shortened V by 10 bases and J by 3 bases, and 12 bases separated the two germline ends. PCR was performed a second time for 7 to 11 cycles using a sample-barcoded 5' primer and a J-beta primer mix. MiXCR, applied by TCRdb to the 5' RACE reads, yields one record per CDR3 protein. This sample carries more than 450,000 distinct CDR3 sequences, around 27% of them seen once, and the ten largest clones take under 4.5%. The same data also went into a second study, on T cells of mothers and their children.

Input material: blood. The J gene is TRBJ2-2, the V gene TRBV7-9; D unresolved. This receptor was taken from a boy younger than 10 in good health. For the CDR3, the DNA is TGTGCCACTCCGGAAAACTACACCGGGGAGCTGTTTTTT. Translated: CATPENYTGELFF.